This T cell receptor beta chain was recovered during a study of OX40 agonist ivuxolimab in advanced cancers. Study background: Of mixed ages from about 23 to 85 and averaging roughly 64 years, the group was approximately 84% male.

Using immunoSEQ multiplex PCR, the repertoire was profiled, and TCRdb retains in-frame clones only, with some absent. The sample has tens of thousands of clones; around 86% are singletons. For this clone: Antigen unknown.

Germline CDR1 is SGDLS and CDR2 is YYNGEE. Between the trimmed V and J ends, which lost 3 bases and 0 bases, there was a span of 9 bases. This CDR3 has 15 amino acids. Exclusion applied to patients with autoimmune disease history or systemic immunosuppression. Study-level points and caveats: In the 0.1 to 3.0 mg/kg range, CD4+ and CD8+ blood T cells had expanded clonally by week 6.

This chain links TRBV9 with TRBJ2-2, with D tentatively TRBD2 (6 bases). This material consisted of CD4+ or CD8+ T cells sorted from blood, taken in a trial of the OX40 agonist ivuxolimab. The source of this sequence is an adult with an advanced solid tumor such as melanoma, head and neck, liver or kidney cancer. The CDR3, as DNA: TGTGCCAGCAGCGGCGGGGATCCGAACACCGGGGAGCTGTTTTTT. This encodes CASSGGDPNTGELFF.